Below are 18 T cell receptor beta chains sequenced from a single sample in a study of cytomegalovirus exposure and HLA in healthy donors. Researchers ran the PCR with 60 Vbeta and 13 Jbeta primers. This table comes from immunoSEQ multiplex PCR, and its TCRdb copy is limited to in-frame clones, with some not included. This sample yields just over 200,000 clones, of which around 86% are seen a single time; less than 3% belongs to the top ten. The sequencing input was PBMCs. All receptors come from a woman aged 40 to 50 in good health and CMV-seronegative.

This chain joins TRBV5-1 and TRBJ2-3; 8 bases are shared with TRBD1. This CDR3 comprises 15 residues. The V and J ends lost 0 bases and 5 bases, in that order; junction bases with no gene match: 5. Germline CDR1 SGHRS, CDR2 YFSETQ. This CDR3 is CASSLDGQGLDTQYF. CDR3 sequence (DNA): TGCGCCAGCAGCTTGGACGGACAGGGTCTAGATACGCAGTATTTT.

The V gene is TRBV7-9, the J gene TRBJ2-2, with 7 bases aligning to TRBD2. CDR1 is SEHNR, CDR2 FQNEAQ, per germline (reference sequence). CDR3 length: 16 amino acids. With 5 bases clipped from V and 4 bases from J, the junction kept 10 bases outside the gene matches. In DNA, the CDR3 is TGTGCCAGCAGCCTCGGGCCTTGGGAGGGCACCGGGGAGCTGTTTTTT. Translating gives CASSLGPWEGTGELFF.

V is TRBV10-3 and J is TRBJ1-1; D ambiguous. The CDR3 runs 15 residues. The V gene's germline CDR1 is ENHRY and CDR2 SYGVKD. The V end lost 10 bases, the J end lost 0 bases, and 18 bases lay between the germline ends. CDR3 in amino acids: CATREAAEMNTEAFF. CDR3 nucleotides: TGTGCCACACGGGAGGCGGCAGAAATGAACACTGAAGCTTTCTTT.

The CDR3 DNA sequence: TGTGCCAGTAGTTCCTGGGGCGGGGACACTGAAGCTTTCTTT. It encodes CASSSWGGDTEAFF. V and J are TRBV19 and TRBJ1-1, with a weak D call TRBD1 (5 bases). Between the trimmed V and J ends, which lost 5 bases and 3 bases, there was a span of 13 bases. CDR3 size: 14 residues. Germline assignment: CDR1 LNHDA and CDR2 SQIVND (reference sequence).

The V gene is TRBV14, the J gene TRBJ1-4, with 7 bases fitting TRBD1. Trimming took 0 bases from V and 6 from J; bases not matched to a gene: 4. The CDR3 totals 15 residues. Per germline, CDR1 SGHDN and CDR2 FVKESK. The CDR3 region is CASSQDTTGHEKLFF. In DNA form, the CDR3 reads TGTGCCAGCAGCCAAGATACGACAGGGCATGAAAAACTGTTTTTT.

This chain uses TRBV7-8 with TRBJ2-3; 16 bases align to TRBD2. Unmatched junction bases numbered 9, after V lost 0 bases and J lost 9 bases. This CDR3 contains 18 residues. Germline V gene data show CDR1 as SGHVS and CDR2 as FQNEAQ. As DNA, the CDR3 is TGTGCCAGCAGCTTAGCGGTAGGGACTAGCGGGGGGGTTTCGACGCAGTATTTT. It yields the protein CASSLAVGTSGGVSTQYF.

V and J are TRBV5-1 and TRBJ2-7; 11 bases align to TRBD1. Germline CDR1 SGHRS, CDR2 YFSETQ. J lost 3 bases, V lost 4 bases, and 9 bases had no gene match. The CDR3 runs to 16 residues. CDR3 protein: CASSPEPGQGDYEQYF. The CDR3 nucleotides are TGCGCCAGCAGCCCGGAACCGGGACAGGGGGACTACGAGCAGTACTTC.

This chain uses TRBV27 with TRBJ2-3; 9 bases match TRBD2. This CDR3 has 16 residues. With 4 bases clipped from V and 4 bases from J, the junction kept 9 bases outside the gene matches. CDR1 MNHEY and CDR2 SMNVEV come from the germline V gene (reference sequence). CDR3 bases: TGTGCCAGCAGTTACTTAGCGGGAGCAAGCTCAGATACGCAGTATTTT. The encoded protein is CASSYLAGASSDTQYF.

This clone turned up a few times. The V gene is TRBV6-6, the J gene TRBJ2-7; possibly TRBD1 for D (6 bases). The CDR3 extends over 14 amino acids. CDR1 is MNHNY, CDR2 SVGAGI, per germline (reference sequence). The V gene lost 6 bases and the J gene lost 3 bases, with 15 bases spanning the gap. The CDR3 DNA reads as TGTGCCAGCAGCCTGGACAGTGTTTACTACGAGCAGTACTTC. Protein: CASSLDSVYYEQYF.

This chain links TRBV19 with TRBJ2-3; no firm D call. Looked up from germline, CDR1 is LNHDA and CDR2 is SQIVND (reference sequence). The CDR3 has 14 amino acids. The germline V and J ends were trimmed by 1 base and 5 bases, with 10 bases remaining between them. DNA for the CDR3: TGTGCCAGTAGTATAGGGGCCGGTAAAGATACGCAGTATTTT. It yields the protein CASSIGAGKDTQYF.

CDR3 amino acids: CASSTGQGNTEAFF. The CDR3 DNA reads as TGCGCCAGCAGCACGGGACAGGGGAACACTGAAGCTTTCTTT. The rearrangement links TRBV5-1 to TRBJ1-1; 9 bases agree with TRBD1. Germline V gene sequence: CDR1 SGHRS, CDR2 YFSETQ. J lost 1 base, V lost 4 bases, and 2 bases had no gene match. This CDR3 region has 14 residues.

CDR3 sequence (DNA): TGTGCCAGCAAAAAGGCTAGCGGGGTCTACAATGAGCAGTTCTTC. It yields the protein CASKKASGVYNEQFF. This chain connects TRBV6-6 to TRBJ2-1; 9 bases map to TRBD2. Trimming took 7 bases from V and 3 from J; bases not matched to a gene: 7. Looked up from germline, CDR1 is MNHNY and CDR2 is SVGAGI (reference sequence). This CDR3 is built from 15 residues.

The J gene is TRBJ2-7, the V gene TRBV28, with TRBD1 as a possible D gene (6 bases). The CDR3 has 15 amino acids. CDR1 is MDHEN, CDR2 SYDVKM, per germline. Between the trimmed V and J ends, which lost 6 bases and 3 bases, there was a span of 18 bases. The CDR3 protein is CASSWRGQLVYEQYF. The CDR3 nucleotides read TGTGCCAGCAGCTGGCGCGGACAGTTGGTCTACGAGCAGTACTTC.

The chain links TRBV2 to TRBJ2-7, with 9 bases that match TRBD2. V was pared by 4 bases and J by 5 bases, with 12 bases of the junction left unmatched. The germline gives CDR1 SNHLY, CDR2 FYNNEI. This CDR3 has 16 residues. The CDR3 region is CASSALRAGGPHEQYF. In DNA form, the CDR3 reads TGTGCCAGCAGTGCCCTACGGGCGGGAGGGCCCCACGAGCAGTACTTC.

The V gene is TRBV5-4, the J gene TRBJ2-2; a possible D gene is TRBD2 (5 bases). Trimming stripped 5 bases from V and 6 bases from J, with 8 bases between. CDR1 is SGHNT, CDR2 YYREEE, per germline (reference sequence). The CDR3 extends over 12 amino acids. The CDR3 loop is CASSPGSGELFF. Written as DNA, the CDR3 is TGTGCCAGCAGTCCGGGGTCCGGGGAGCTGTTTTTT.

This clone has only a few counts. CDR3 bases: TGTGCCAGCAGTTCTGGGACAGCGATGAACACTGAAGCTTTCTTT. Its protein is CASSSGTAMNTEAFF. The chain is built from TRBV7-6 and TRBJ1-1; TRBD1 matches 7 bases. The V gene end was trimmed by 6 bases and the J gene end by 0 bases; junction bases not matched to a gene: 7. Germline V lookup: CDR1 SGHVS, CDR2 FNYEAQ. The CDR3 has 15 amino acids.

This clone was observed once. The J gene is TRBJ1-2, the V gene TRBV7-2; TRBD1 aligns across 8 bases. This CDR3 has 14 amino acids. The germline gives CDR1 SGHTA, CDR2 FQGNSA. J was trimmed by 7 bases and V by 4 bases; bases with no gene match: 8. DNA of the CDR3: TGTGCCAGCAGCTCGATGACAGGGGTGCGTGGCTACACCTTC. As protein: CASSSMTGVRGYTF.

This clone was detected only a few times. The chain joins TRBV6-4 to TRBJ1-1, with 7 bases lining up with TRBD1. CDR3 length equals 14 residues. CDR1 is MRHNA and CDR2 is SNTAGT in the germline V gene. V shed 5 bases, J shed 1 base, and the junction held 4 bases outside the gene matches. CDR3 amino acids: CASSQGVGNTEAFF. CDR3 DNA: TGTGCCAGCAGTCAGGGGGTGGGGAACACTGAAGCTTTCTTT.